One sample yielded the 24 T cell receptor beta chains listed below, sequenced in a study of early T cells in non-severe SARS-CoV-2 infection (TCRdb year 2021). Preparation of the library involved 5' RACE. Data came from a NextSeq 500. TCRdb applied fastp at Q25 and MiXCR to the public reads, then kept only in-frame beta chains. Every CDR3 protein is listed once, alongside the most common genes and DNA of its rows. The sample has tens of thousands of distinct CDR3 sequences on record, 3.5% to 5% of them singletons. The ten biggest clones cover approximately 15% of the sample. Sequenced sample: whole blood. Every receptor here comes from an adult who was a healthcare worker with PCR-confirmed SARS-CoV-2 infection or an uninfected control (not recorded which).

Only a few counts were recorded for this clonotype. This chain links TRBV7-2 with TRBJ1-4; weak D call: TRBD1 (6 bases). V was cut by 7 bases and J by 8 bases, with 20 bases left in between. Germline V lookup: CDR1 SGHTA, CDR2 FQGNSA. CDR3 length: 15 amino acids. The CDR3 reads CASKASGTRGEKLFF. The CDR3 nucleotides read TGTGCCAGCAAGGCCTCCGGGACACGGGGCGAAAAACTGTTTTTT.

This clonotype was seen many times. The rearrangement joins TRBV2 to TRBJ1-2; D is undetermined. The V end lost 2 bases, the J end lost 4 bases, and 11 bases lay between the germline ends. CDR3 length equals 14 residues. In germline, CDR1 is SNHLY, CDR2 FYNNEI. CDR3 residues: CASSENWGGYGYTF. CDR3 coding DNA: TGTGCCAGCAGTGAAAACTGGGGAGGCTATGGCTACACCTTC.

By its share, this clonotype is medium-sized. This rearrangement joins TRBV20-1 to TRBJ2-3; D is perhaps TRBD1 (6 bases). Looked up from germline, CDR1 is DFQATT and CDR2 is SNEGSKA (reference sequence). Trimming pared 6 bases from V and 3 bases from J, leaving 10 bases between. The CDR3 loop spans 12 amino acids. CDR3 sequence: CSARRGTDTQYF. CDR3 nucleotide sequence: TGCAGTGCCCGAAGGGGGACAGATACGCAGTATTTT.

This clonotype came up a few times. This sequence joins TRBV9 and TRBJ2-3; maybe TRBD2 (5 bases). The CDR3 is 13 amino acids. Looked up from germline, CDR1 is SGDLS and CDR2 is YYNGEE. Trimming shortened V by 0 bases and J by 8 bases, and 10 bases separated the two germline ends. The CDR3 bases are TGTGCCAGCAGCGTAGACCTAGCCGCTACGCAGTATTTT. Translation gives CASSVDLAATQYF. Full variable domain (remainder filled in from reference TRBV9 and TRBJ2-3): DSGVTQTPKHLITATGQRVTLRCSPRSGDLSVYWYQQSLDQGLQFLIQYYNGEERAKGNILERFSAQQFPDLHSELNLSSLELGDSALYFCASSVDLAATQYFGPGTRLTVL.

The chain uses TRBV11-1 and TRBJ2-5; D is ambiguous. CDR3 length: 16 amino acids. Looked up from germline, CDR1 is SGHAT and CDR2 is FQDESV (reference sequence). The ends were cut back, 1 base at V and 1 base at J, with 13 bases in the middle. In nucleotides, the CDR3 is TGTGCCAGCAGCTTAGAGGCCCAAAGGCTCCAAGAGACCCAGTACTTC. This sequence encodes CASSLEAQRLQETQYF.

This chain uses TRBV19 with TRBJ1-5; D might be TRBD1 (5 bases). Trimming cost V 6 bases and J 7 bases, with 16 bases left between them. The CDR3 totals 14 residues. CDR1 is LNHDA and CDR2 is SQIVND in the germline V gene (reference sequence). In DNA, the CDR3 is TGTGCCAGTAGGGGGGACGGAGCGGAACAGCCCCAGCATTTT. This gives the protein CASRGDGAEQPQHF.

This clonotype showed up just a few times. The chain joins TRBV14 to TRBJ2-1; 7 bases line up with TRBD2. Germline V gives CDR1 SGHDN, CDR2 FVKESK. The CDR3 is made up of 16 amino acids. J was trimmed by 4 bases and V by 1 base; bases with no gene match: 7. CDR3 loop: CASSQAASGRYNEQFF. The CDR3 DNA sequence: TGTGCCAGCAGCCAAGCGGCTAGCGGACGGTACAATGAGCAGTTCTTC.

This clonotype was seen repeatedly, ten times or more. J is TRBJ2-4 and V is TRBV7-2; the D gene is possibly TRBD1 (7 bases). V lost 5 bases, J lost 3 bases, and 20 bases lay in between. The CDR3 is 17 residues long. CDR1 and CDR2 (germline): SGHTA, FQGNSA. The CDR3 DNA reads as TGTGCCAGCAGCCGGATACCAGGGGGGATTTTCAAAAACATTCAGTACTTC. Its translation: CASSRIPGGIFKNIQYF.

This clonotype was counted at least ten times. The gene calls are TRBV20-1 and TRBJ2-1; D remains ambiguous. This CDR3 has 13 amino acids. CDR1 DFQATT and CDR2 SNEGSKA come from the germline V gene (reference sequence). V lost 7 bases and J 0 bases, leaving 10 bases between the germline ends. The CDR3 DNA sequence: TGCAGTGGTGGGGTCAGCTCCTACAATGAGCAGTTCTTC. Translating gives CSGGVSSYNEQFF.

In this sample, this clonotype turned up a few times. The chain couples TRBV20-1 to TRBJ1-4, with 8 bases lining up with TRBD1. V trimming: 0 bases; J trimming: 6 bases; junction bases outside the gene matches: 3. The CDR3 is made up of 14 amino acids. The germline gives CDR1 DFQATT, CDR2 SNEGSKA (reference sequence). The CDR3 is CSARESGGHEKLFF. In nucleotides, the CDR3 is TGCAGTGCTAGAGAATCAGGGGGCCATGAAAAACTGTTTTTT.

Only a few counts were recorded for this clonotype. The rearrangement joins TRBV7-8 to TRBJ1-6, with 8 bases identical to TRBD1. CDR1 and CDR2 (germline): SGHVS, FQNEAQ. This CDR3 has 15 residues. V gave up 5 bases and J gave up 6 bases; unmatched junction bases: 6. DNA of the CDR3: TGTGCCAGCAGCCCTAGGACAGGGCCTAATTCACCCCTCCACTTT. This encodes CASSPRTGPNSPLHF.

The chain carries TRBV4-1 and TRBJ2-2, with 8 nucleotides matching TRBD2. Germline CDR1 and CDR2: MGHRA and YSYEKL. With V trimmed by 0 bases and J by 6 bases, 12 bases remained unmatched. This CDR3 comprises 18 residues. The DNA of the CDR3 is TGCGCCAGCAGCCAAGATCCAGCGGGAGCAAGGATTGCCGGGGAGCTGTTTTTT. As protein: CASSQDPAGARIAGELFF.

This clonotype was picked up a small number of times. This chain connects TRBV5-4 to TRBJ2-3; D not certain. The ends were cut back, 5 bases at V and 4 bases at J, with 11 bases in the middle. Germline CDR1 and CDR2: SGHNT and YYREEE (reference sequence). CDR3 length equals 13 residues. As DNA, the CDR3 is TGTGCCAGCAGTTACCGAGGTGCAGATACGCAGTATTTT. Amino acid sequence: CASSYRGADTQYF.

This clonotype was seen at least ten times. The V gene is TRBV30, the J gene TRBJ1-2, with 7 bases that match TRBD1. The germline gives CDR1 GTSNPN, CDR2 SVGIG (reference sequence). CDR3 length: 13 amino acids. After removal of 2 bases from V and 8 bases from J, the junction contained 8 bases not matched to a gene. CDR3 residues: CAWSPTGLEGYTF. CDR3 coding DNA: TGTGCCTGGAGTCCGACAGGGTTAGAAGGCTACACCTTC.

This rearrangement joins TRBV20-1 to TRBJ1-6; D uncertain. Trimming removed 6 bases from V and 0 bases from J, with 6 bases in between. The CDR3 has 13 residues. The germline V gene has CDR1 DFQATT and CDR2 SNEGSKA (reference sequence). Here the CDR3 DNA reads TGCAGTGCACAGAGCTCCTATAATTCACCCCTCCACTTT. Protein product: CSAQSSYNSPLHF.

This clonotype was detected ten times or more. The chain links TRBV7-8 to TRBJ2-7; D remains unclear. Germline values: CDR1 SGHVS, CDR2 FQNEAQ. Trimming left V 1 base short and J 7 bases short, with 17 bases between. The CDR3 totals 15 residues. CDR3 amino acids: CASSLVSGNYGEQYF. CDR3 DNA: TGTGCCAGCAGCTTAGTGTCTGGGAATTACGGGGAGCAGTACTTC. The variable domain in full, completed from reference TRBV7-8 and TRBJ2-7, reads GAGVSQSPRYKVAKRGQDVALRCDPISGHVSLFWYQQALGQGPEFLTYFQNEAQLDKSGLPSDRFFAERPEGSVSTLKIQRTQQEDSAVYLCASSLVSGNYGEQYFGPGTRLTVT.

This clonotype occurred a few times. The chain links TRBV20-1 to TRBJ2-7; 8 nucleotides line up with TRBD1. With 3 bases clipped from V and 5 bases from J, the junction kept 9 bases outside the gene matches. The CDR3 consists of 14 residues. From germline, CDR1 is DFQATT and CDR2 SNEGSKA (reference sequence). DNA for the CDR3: TGCAGTGCTAGTTCTATTGACAGGGGCAACGAGCAGTACTTC. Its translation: CSASSIDRGNEQYF.

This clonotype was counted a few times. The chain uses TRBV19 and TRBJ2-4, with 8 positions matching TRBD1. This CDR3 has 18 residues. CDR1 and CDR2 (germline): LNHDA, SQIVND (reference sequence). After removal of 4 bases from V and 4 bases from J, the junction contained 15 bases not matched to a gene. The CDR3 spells CASSTSGTGFRSKNIQYF. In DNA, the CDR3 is TGTGCCAGTAGTACTTCAGGGACAGGATTTAGATCTAAAAACATTCAGTACTTC.

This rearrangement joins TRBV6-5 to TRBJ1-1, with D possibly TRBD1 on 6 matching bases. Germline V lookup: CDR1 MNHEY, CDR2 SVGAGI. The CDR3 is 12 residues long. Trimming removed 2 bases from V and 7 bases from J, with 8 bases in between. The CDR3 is CASSYETGEAFF. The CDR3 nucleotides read TGTGCCAGCAGTTACGAGACAGGTGAAGCTTTCTTT.

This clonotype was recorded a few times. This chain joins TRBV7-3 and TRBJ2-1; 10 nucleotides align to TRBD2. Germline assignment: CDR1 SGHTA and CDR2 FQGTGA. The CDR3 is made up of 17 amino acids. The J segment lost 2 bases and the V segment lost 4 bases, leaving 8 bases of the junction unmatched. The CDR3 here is CASSSTPSGGAYNEQFF. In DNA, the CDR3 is TGTGCCAGCAGCTCCACCCCCAGCGGGGGGGCCTACAATGAGCAGTTCTTC.

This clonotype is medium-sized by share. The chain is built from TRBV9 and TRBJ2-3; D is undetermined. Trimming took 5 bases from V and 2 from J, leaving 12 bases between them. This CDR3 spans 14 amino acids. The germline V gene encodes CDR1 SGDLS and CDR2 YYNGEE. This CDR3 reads CASSLLALTDTQYF. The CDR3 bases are TGTGCCAGCAGTCTCCTCGCGCTCACAGATACGCAGTATTTT.

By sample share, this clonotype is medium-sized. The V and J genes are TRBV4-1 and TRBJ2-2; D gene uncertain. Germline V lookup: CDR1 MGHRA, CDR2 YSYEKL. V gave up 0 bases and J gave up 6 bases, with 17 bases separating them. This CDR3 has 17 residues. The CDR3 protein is CASSQEEGLMGSGELFF. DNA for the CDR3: TGCGCCAGCAGCCAAGAGGAAGGGCTGATGGGGTCCGGGGAGCTGTTTTTT.

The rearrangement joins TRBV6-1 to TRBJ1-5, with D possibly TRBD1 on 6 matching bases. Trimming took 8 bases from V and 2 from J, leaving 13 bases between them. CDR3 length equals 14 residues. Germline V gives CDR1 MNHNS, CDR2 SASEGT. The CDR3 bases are TGTGCCAGCTTCTCGGGGGGCCGCAATCAGCCCCAGCATTTT. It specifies CASFSGGRNQPQHF.

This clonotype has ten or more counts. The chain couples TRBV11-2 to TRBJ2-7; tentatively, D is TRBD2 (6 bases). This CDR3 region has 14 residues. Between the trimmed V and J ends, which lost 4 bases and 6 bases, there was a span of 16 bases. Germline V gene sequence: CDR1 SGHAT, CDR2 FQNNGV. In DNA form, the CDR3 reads TGTGCCAGCAGCTCAACCCGGGGGAGAGGCGAGCAGTACTTC. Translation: CASSSTRGRGEQYF.